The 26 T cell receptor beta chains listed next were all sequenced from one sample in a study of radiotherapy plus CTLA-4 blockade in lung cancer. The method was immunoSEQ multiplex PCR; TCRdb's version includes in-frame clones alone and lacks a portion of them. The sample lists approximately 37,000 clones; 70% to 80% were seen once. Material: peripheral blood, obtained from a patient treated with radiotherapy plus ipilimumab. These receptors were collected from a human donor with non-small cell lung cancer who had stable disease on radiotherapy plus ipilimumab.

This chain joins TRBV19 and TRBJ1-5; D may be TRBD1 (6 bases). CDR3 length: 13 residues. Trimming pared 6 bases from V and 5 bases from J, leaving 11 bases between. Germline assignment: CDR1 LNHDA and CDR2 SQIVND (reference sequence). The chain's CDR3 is CASRKTGDQPQHF. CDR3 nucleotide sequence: TGTGCCAGTAGAAAGACAGGAGATCAGCCCCAGCATTTT.

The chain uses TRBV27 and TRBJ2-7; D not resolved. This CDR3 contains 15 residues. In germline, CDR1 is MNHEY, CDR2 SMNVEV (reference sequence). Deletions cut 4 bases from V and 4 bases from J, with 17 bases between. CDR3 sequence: CASSSLPSVRYEQYF. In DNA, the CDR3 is TGTGCCAGCAGTTCCCTGCCGTCGGTGCGTTACGAGCAGTACTTC.

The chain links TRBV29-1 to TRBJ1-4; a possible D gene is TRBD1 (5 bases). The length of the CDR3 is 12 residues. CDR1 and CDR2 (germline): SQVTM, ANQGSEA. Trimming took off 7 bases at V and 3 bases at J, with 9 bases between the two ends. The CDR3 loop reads CSGGGANEKLFF. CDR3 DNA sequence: TGCAGCGGAGGAGGGGCTAATGAAAAACTGTTTTTT.

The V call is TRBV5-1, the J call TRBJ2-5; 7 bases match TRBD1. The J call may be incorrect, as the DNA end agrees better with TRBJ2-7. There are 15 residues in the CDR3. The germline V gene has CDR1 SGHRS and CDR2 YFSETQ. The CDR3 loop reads CASQPSGTELYEQYF. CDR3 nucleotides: TGCGCCAGCCAACCCTCCGGGACAGAACTCTACGAGCAGTACTTC.

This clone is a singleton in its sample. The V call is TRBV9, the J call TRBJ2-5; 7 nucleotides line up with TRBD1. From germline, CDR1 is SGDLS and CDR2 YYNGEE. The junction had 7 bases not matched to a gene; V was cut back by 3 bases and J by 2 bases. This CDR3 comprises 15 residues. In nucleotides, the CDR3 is TGTGCCAGCAGCGCCTCCGGGACAGAACAAGAGACCCAGTACTTC. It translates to CASSASGTEQETQYF.

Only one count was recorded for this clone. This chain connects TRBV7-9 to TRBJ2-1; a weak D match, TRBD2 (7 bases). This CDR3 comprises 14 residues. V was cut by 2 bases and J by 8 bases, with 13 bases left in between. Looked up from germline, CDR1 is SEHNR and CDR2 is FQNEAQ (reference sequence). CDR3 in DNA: TGTGCCAGCAGCTTAAAGGGGGGGAAGGATGAGCAGTTCTTC. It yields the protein CASSLKGGKDEQFF. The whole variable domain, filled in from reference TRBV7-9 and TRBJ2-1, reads DTGVSQNPRHKITKRGQNVTFRCDPISEHNRLYWYRQTLGQGPEFLTYFQNEAQLEKSRLLSDRFSAERPKGSFSTLEIQRTEQGDSAMYLCASSLKGGKDEQFFGPGTRLTVL.

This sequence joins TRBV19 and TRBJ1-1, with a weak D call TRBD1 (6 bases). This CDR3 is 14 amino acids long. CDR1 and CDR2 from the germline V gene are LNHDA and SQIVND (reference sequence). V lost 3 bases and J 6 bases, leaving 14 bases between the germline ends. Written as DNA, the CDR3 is TGTGCCAGTAGTATCGGGTCAGGGGCGGCTGAAGCTTTCTTT. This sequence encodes CASSIGSGAAEAFF.

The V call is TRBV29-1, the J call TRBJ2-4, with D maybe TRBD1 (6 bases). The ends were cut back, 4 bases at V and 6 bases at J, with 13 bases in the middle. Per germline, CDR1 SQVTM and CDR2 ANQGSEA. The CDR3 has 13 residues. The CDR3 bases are TGCAGCGTTGCCCCGGACAGAGTAAACATTCAGTACTTC. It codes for CSVAPDRVNIQYF. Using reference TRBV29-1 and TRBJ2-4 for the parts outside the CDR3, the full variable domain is SAVISQKPSRDICQRGTSLTIQCQVDSQVTMMFWYRQQPGQSLTLIATANQGSEATYESGFVIDKFPISRPNLTFSTLTVSNMSPEDSSIYLCSVAPDRVNIQYFGAGTRLSVL.

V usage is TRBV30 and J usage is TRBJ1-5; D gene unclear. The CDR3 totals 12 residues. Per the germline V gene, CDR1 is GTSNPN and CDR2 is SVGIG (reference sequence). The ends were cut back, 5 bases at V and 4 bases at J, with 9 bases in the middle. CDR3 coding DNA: TGTGCCTGGTCGAGTCCTAATCAGCCCCAGCATTTT. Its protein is CAWSSPNQPQHF.

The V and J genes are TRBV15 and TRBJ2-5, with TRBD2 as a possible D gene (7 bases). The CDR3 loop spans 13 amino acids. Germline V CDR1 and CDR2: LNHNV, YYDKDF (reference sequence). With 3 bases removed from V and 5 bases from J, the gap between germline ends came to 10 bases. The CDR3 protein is CATSSKGGETQYF. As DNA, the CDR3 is TGTGCCACCAGCAGCAAGGGGGGGGAGACCCAGTACTTC.

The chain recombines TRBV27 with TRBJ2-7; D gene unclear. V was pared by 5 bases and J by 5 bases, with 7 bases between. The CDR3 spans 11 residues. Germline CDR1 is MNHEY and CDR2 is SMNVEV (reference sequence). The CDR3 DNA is TGTGCCAGCAGTCCCTTCCACGAGCAGTACTTC. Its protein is CASSPFHEQYF.

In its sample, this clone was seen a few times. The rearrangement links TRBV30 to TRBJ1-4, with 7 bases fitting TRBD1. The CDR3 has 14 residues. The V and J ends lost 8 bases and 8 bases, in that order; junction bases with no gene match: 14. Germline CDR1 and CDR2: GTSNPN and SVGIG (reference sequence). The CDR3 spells CARRDSPVGEKLFF. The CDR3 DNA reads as TGTGCCAGAAGGGACAGTCCGGTGGGAGAAAAACTGTTTTTT. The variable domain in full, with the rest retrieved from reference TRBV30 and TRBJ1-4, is SQTIHQWPATLVQPVGSPLSLECTVEGTSNPNLYWYRQAAGRGLQLLFYSVGIGQISSEVPQNLSASRPQDRQFILSSKKLLLSDSGFYLCARRDSPVGEKLFFGSGTQLSVL.

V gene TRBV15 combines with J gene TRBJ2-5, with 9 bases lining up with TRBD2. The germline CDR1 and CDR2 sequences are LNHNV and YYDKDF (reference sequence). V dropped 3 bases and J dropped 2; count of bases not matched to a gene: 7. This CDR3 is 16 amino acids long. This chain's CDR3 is CATSRGGGGGQETQYF. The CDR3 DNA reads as TGTGCCACCAGCAGGGGCGGGGGGGGCGGGCAAGAGACCCAGTACTTC. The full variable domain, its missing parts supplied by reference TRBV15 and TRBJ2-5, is DAMVIQNPRYQVTQFGKPVTLSCSQTLNHNVMYWYQQKSSQAPKLLFHYYDKDFNNEADTPDNFQSRRPNTSFCFLDIRSPGLGDTAMYLCATSRGGGGGQETQYFGPGTRLLVL.

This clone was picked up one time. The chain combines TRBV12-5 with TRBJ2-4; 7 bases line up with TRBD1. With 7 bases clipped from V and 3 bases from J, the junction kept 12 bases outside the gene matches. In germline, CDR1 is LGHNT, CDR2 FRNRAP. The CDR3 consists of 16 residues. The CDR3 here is CASASDREYLKNIQYF. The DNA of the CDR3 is TGTGCTAGTGCCTCAGACAGGGAGTATCTCAAAAACATTCAGTACTTC.

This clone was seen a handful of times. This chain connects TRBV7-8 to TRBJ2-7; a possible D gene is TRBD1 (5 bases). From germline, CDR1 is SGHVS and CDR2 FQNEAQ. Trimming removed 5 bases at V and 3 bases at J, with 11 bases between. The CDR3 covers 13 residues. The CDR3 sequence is CASSQGHGYEQYF. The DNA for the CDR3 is TGTGCCAGCAGCCAAGGACACGGCTACGAGCAGTACTTC.

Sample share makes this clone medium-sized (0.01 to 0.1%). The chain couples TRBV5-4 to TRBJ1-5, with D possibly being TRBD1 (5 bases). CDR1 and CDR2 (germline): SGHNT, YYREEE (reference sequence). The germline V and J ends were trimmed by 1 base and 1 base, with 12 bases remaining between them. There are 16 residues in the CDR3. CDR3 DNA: TGTGCCAGCAGCTTGATGGGGGGTGGAAGCAATCAGCCCCAGCATTTT. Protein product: CASSLMGGGSNQPQHF.

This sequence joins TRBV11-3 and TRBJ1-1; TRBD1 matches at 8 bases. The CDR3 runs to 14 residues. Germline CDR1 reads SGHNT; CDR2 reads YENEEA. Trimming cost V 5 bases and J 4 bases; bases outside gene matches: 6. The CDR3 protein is CASSPTGQGTEAFF. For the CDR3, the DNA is TGTGCCAGCAGCCCAACTGGACAGGGCACTGAAGCTTTCTTT.

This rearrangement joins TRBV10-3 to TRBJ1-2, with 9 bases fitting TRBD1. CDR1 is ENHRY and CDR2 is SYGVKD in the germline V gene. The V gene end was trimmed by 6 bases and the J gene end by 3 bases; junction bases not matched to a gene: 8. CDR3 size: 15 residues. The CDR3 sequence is CAIRAGTGSDYGYTF. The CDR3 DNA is TGTGCCATCAGAGCCGGGACAGGGAGCGACTATGGCTACACCTTC.

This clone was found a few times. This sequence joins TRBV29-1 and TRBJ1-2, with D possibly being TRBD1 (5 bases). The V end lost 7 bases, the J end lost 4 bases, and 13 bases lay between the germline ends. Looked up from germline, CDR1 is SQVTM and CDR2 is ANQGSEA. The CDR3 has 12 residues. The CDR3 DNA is TGCAGCGGGCACCAAGGGGTCTATGGCTACACCTTC. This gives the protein CSGHQGVYGYTF.

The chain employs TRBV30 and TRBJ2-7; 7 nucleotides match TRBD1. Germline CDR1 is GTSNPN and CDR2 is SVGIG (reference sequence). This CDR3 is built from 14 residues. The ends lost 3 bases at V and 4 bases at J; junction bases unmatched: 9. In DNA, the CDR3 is TGTGCCTGGAGAAAGACAGGGAGTGGTTACGAGCAGTACTTC. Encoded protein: CAWRKTGSGYEQYF.

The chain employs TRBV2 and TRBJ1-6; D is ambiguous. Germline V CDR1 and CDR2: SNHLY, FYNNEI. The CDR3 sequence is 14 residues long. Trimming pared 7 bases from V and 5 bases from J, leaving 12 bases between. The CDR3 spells CASNLLVNNSPLHF. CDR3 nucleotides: TGTGCCAGCAATCTACTCGTAAATAATTCACCCCTCCACTTT.

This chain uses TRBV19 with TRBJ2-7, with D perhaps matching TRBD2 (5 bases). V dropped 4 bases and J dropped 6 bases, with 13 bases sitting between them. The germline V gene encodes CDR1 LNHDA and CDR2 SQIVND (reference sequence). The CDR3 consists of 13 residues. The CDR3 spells CASSRREGPEQYF. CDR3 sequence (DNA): TGTGCCAGTAGTAGACGTGAGGGCCCCGAGCAGTACTTC.

This CDR3 is CASSIDLPGRGYTF. The DNA for the CDR3 is TGTGCCAGTAGTATCGACCTCCCTGGGAGAGGCTACACCTTC. The chain links TRBV19 to TRBJ1-2; D remains unclear. V shed 3 bases and J shed 8 bases, with 16 bases lying between them. The germline gives CDR1 LNHDA, CDR2 SQIVND (reference sequence). The CDR3 loop spans 14 amino acids. The variable domain in full, with the rest retrieved from reference TRBV19 and TRBJ1-2, is DGGITQSPKYLFRKEGQNVTLSCEQNLNHDAMYWYRQDPGQGLRLIYYSQIVNDFQKGDIAEGYSVSREKKESFPLTVTSAQKNPTAFYLCASSIDLPGRGYTFGSGTRLTVV.

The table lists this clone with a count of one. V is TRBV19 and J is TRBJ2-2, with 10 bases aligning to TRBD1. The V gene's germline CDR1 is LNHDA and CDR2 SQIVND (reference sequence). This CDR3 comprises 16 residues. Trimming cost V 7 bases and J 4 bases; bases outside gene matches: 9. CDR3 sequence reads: CASNRQGAIITGELFF. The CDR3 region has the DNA TGTGCCAGTAACCGACAGGGGGCAATCATCACCGGGGAGCTGTTTTTT.

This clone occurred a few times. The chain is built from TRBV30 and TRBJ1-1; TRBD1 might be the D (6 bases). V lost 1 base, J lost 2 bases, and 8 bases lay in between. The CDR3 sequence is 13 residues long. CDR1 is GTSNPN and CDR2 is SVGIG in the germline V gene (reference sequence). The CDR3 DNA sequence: TGTGCCTGGAGTGGGGGGCAAAACACTGAAGCTTTCTTT. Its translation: CAWSGGQNTEAFF.

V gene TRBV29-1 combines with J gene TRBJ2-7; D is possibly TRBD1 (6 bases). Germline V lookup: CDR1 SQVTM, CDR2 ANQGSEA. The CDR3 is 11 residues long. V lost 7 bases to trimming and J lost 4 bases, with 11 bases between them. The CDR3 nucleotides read TGCAGCGCCACAGGGCTGTACGAGCAGTACTTC. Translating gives CSATGLYEQYF.